These T cell receptor beta chains were read from a single sample in a study of cytomegalovirus exposure and HLA in healthy donors. The repertoire was sequenced with immunoSEQ multiplex PCR; TCRdb's copy has only in-frame clones and lacks some. This table holds approximately 120,000 clones, around 77% found once. Input material: PBMCs. The receptors were sampled from a man aged 50-60 years in good health and CMV-seronegative. CDR3s include the opening cysteine and the closing phenylalanine or tryptophan. The D gene is left open where the match is weak. Clone size is given for some rows only: seen once, a few or many times, or a class if the clone is expanded.

CDR3nt,CDR3aa,j_gene,len,v_gene,d_gene,abundance
TGCGCCAGCAGCCAAGAAAAACTAGCGGGACCCACAGATACGCAGTATTTT,CASSQEKLAGPTDTQYF,TRBJ2-3,17,TRBV4-1,TRBD2,once
TGTGCCAGCAGCTTTTTTCGTCGTAGATTGAACACCGGGGAGCTGTTTTTT,CASSFFRRRLNTGELFF,TRBJ2-2,17,TRBV5-6,-,many
TGTGCCAGCAGTCTACAGGGGACCTACGAGCAGTACTTC,CASSLQGTYEQYF,TRBJ2-7,13,TRBV11-3,TRBD1,-
TGTGCCATCAGTGAGTCGAGGCGGGAGACTCTCCAGGATACGCAGTATTTT,CAISESRRETLQDTQYF,TRBJ2-3,17,TRBV10-3,TRBD2,-
TGCGCCAGCAGCTCTCCGGGACTAGCGGGAGCAGAGACCCAGTACTTC,CASSSPGLAGAETQYF,TRBJ2-5,16,TRBV5-1,TRBD2,-
TGTGCCAGCAGCTTAGGGACAGAGAATGAAAAACTGTTTTTT,CASSLGTENEKLFF,TRBJ1-4,14,TRBV7-8,-,once
TGTGCCAGCAGCCGGACTAGCGGGAGGGCCGGGGAGCTGTTTTTT,CASSRTSGRAGELFF,TRBJ2-2,15,TRBV6-5,TRBD2,-
TGTGCCAGCAGTTTATGGGGTCCGGGTGGGACTGAAGCTTTCTTT,CASSLWGPGGTEAFF,TRBJ1-1,15,TRBV28,-,once
TGTGCCAGCAGCTTAGCCGGACAGGGCGCCGGCACAGATACGCAGTATTTT,CASSLAGQGAGTDTQYF,TRBJ2-3,17,TRBV11-2,TRBD1,-
TGCGCCAGCAGCCACCGGGGACTAGCGGAAAGCACAGATACGCAGTATTTT,CASSHRGLAESTDTQYF,TRBJ2-3,17,TRBV4-1,TRBD2,-
TGTGCCAGCAGTTTAGCCTCAGGGGAACGGCAGTACTTC,CASSLASGERQYF,TRBJ2-7,13,TRBV28,-,-
TGTGCCAGCAGACTCGACCGACTGACAGATACGCAGTATTTT,CASRLDRLTDTQYF,TRBJ2-3,14,TRBV6-5,-,few
TGTGCCAGCTCACCACAGGGACAGGGGATGTTAGGGGCCAACGTCCTGACTTTC,CASSPQGQGMLGANVLTF,TRBJ2-6,18,TRBV18,TRBD1,once
TGTGCCATCAGTGAGGAGGGAGAGACCCAGTACTTC,CAISEEGETQYF,TRBJ2-5,12,TRBV10-3,-,-
TGCAGTGGCCACTGGCAAGAGACCCAGTACTTC,CSGHWQETQYF,TRBJ2-5,11,TRBV20-1,-,once
TGTGCCAGCAGTGAAAGCCGTAATGAAAAACTGTTTTTT,CASSESRNEKLFF,TRBJ1-4,13,TRBV2,-,-
TGTGCCATCATCGGGACAGGGACCCATGGCTACACCTTC,CAIIGTGTHGYTF,TRBJ1-2,13,TRBV10-3,TRBD1,once
TGTGCCAGCATCCCCGGGTCGAGCTCCTACAATGAGCAGTTCTTC,CASIPGSSSYNEQFF,TRBJ2-1,15,TRBV28,-,-
TGCGCCAGCAGTCTTTTATCAGGGCAGGGCACCGGGGAGCTGTTTTTT,CASSLLSGQGTGELFF,TRBJ2-2,16,TRBV5-1,-,-
TGCGCCAGCAGCTTGGCGCCAGGGAACACCGGGGAGCTGTTTTTT,CASSLAPGNTGELFF,TRBJ2-2,15,TRBV5-1,-,-
TGCGCCAGCGGAGTCGACGGGCGGGGGCTTAATGAGCAGTTCTTC,CASGVDGRGLNEQFF,TRBJ2-1,15,TRBV5-1,-,-
TGTGCCATCAGTGAGTCACGGGACACTGAAGCTTTCTTT,CAISESRDTEAFF,TRBJ1-1,13,TRBV10-3,-,-
TGTGCCAGCAGCTTAGGGCGGCCACCTCCGACGAATGAGCAGTTCTTC,CASSLGRPPPTNEQFF,TRBJ2-1,16,TRBV11-2,-,-
TGTGCCAGTACCCCCTTTGAGGGACAGGGTTCCAATGAGCAGTTCTTC,CASTPFEGQGSNEQFF,TRBJ2-1,16,TRBV19,TRBD1,-
TGTGCCAGCAGCGTATTATCTAATAAGGAGGCGGGACAGGGGAATATAGGCAATCAGCCCCAGCATTTT,CASSVLSNKEAGQGNIGNQPQHF,TRBJ1-5,23,TRBV9,TRBD1,-
TGTGCCAGCAGCTTGGGGACAGGGAGCCAGGACACTGAAGCTTTCTTT,CASSLGTGSQDTEAFF,TRBJ1-1,16,TRBV5-6,TRBD1,-
TGTGCCAGCAGAAACGGGGTGGCCCAAGAGACCCAGTACTTC,CASRNGVAQETQYF,TRBJ2-5,14,TRBV27,-,-
TGCGCCAGCAGCTTACAGGGTCCTTTCTCTGGAAACACCATATATTTT,CASSLQGPFSGNTIYF,TRBJ1-3,16,TRBV5-1,-,-